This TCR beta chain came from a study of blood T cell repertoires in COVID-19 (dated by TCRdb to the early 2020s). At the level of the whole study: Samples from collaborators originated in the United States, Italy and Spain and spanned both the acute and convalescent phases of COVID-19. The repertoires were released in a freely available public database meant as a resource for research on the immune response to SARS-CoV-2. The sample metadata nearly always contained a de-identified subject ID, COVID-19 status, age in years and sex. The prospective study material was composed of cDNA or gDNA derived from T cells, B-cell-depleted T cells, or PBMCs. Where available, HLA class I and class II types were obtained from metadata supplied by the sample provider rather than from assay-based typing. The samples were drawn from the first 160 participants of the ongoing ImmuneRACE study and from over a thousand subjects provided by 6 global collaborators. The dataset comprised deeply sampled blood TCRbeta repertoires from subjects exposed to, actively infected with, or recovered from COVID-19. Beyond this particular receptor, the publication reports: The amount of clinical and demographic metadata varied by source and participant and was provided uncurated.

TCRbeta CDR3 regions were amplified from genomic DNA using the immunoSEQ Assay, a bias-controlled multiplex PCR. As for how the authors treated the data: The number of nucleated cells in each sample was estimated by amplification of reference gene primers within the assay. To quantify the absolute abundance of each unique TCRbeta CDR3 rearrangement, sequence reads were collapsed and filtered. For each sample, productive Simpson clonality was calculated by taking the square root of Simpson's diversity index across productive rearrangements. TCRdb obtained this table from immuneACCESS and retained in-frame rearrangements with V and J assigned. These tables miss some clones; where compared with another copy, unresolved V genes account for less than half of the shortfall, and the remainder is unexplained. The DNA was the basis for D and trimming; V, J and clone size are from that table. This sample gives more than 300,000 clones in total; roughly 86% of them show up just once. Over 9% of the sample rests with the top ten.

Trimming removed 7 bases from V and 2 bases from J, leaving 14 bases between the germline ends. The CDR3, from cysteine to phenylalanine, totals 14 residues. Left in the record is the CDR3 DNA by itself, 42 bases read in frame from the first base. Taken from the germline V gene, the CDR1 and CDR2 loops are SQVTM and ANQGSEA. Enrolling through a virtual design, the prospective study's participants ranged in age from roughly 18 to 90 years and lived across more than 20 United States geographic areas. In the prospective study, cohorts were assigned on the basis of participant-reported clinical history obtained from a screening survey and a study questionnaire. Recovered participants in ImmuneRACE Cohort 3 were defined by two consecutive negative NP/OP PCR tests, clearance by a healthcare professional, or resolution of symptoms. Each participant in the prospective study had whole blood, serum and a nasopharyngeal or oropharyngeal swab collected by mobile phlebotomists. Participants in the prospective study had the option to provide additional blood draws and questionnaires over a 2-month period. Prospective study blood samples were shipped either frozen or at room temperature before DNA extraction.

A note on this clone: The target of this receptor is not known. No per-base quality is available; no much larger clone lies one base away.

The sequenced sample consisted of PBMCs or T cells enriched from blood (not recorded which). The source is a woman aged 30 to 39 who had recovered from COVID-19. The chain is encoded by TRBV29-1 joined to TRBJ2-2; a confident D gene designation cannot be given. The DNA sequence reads TGCAGCGCCCTACCCCAATACAACACCGGGGAGCTGTTTTTT. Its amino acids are CSALPQYNTGELFF.